The rows below give T cell receptor beta chains drawn from one sample of a study of cytomegalovirus exposure and HLA in healthy donors. Assay used: immunoSEQ multiplex PCR; TCRdb lists only in-frame clones, some missing. The table has approximately 170,000 clones, 91% seen once. The sequenced sample was PBMCs. Receptors originate from a woman between 18 and 29 years old in good health and CMV-seropositive. Each CDR3 is given with its conserved first and last residue. The D gene is left open where the match is weak. Clone size appears in some rows only: once, few, many, or a class for an expanded clone.

abundance	d_gene	j_gene	v_gene	CDR3aa	CDR3nt
NA	NA	TRBJ2-7	TRBV4-1	CASSLASTYEQYF	TGCGCCAGCAGCCTCGCGTCGACCTACGAGCAGTACTTC
NA	TRBD2	TRBJ2-7	TRBV7-9	CASSLPGLASYEQYF	TGTGCCAGCAGTTTACCGGGACTAGCGTCCTACGAGCAGTACTTC
NA	NA	TRBJ2-3	TRBV5-1	CASSFRGSTDTQYF	TGCGCCAGCAGCTTCCGGGGAAGCACAGATACGCAGTATTTT
NA	TRBD2	TRBJ2-7	TRBV11-2	CASSPTTSGSTYEQYF	TGTGCCAGCAGCCCCACGACTAGCGGGAGTACCTACGAGCAGTACTTC
NA	TRBD1	TRBJ2-2	TRBV7-3	CASSPGGTGELFF	TGTGCCAGCAGCCCAGGGGGAACCGGGGAGCTGTTTTTT
few	TRBD2	TRBJ2-1	TRBV30	CAWSISTSGGNNEQFF	TGTGCCTGGAGTATTTCGACTAGCGGGGGGAACAATGAGCAGTTCTTC
NA	TRBD1	TRBJ2-7	TRBV2	CASSLTGEEQYF	TGTGCCAGCAGTTTGACAGGGGAGGAGCAGTACTTC
NA	NA	TRBJ1-1	TRBV27	CASRPGGVGGAFF	TGTGCCAGCAGACCTGGGGGGGTCGGAGGAGCTTTCTTT
NA	TRBD1	TRBJ2-7	TRBV19	CASSLGGQGAYEQYF	TGTGCCAGTAGTTTAGGGGGACAGGGCGCCTACGAGCAGTACTTC
NA	TRBD2	TRBJ2-1	TRBV18	CASSPLAGESNEQFF	TGTGCCAGCTCACCATTAGCGGGGGAAAGCAATGAGCAGTTCTTC
NA	TRBD1	TRBJ1-1	TRBV29-1	CSVIPGQGNTEAFF	TGCAGCGTCATTCCGGGACAGGGGAACACTGAAGCTTTCTTT
NA	NA	TRBJ1-2	TRBV5-1	CASDPWQIYGYTF	TGCGCCAGCGATCCCTGGCAGATTTATGGCTACACCTTC
NA	NA	TRBJ2-3	TRBV18	CASSPLSGSLVADTQYF	TGTGCCAGCTCACCACTCTCTGGTTCGCTAGTTGCGGATACGCAGTATTTT
NA	NA	TRBJ1-5	TRBV5-6	CASTGRGSNQPQHF	TGTGCCAGCACTGGCAGGGGTAGCAATCAGCCCCAGCATTTT
NA	NA	TRBJ1-2	TRBV5-5	CASSQTTEINYGYTF	TGTGCCAGCAGTCAGACGACAGAAATTAACTATGGCTACACCTTC
NA	TRBD2	TRBJ2-1	TRBV4-2	CASSQVAGGSYNEQFF	TGTGCCAGCAGCCAAGTAGCGGGGGGGTCCTACAATGAGCAGTTCTTC
NA	TRBD1	TRBJ1-2	TRBV2	CASSEEGQGGLSYGYTF	TGTGCCAGCAGTGAAGAAGGACAGGGAGGTCTAAGCTATGGCTACACCTTC
NA	TRBD1	TRBJ1-1	TRBV23-1	CASSQEGAPISNTEAFF	TGCGCCAGCAGTCAAGAGGGGGCCCCTATCTCGAACACTGAAGCTTTCTTT
NA	TRBD1	TRBJ2-7	TRBV5-4	CASSTGTGGSYEQYF	TGTGCCAGCAGCACCGGGACAGGGGGCTCCTACGAGCAGTACTTC
NA	TRBD2	TRBJ2-7	TRBV27	CASSLKGLAGAYYEQYF	TGTGCCAGCAGTTTAAAGGGACTAGCGGGGGCGTACTACGAGCAGTACTTC
NA	TRBD2	TRBJ2-7	TRBV29-1	CSVGGSAAGYEQYF	TGCAGCGTTGGCGGGAGCGCTGCCGGTTACGAGCAGTACTTC
NA	NA	TRBJ2-7	TRBV6-6	CASSYMDTYEQYF	TGTGCCAGCAGTTACATGGACACCTACGAGCAGTACTTC
once	TRBD2	TRBJ2-3	TRBV9	CASSVDPSGGSLDTQYF	TGTGCCAGCAGCGTAGACCCTAGCGGGGGATCCTTAGATACGCAGTATTTT
NA	TRBD2	TRBJ2-1	TRBV5-1	CASSLPGTSGGAPQFF	TGCGCCAGCAGCCTACCCGGGACTAGCGGGGGGGCCCCGCAGTTCTTC
NA	TRBD2	TRBJ2-2	TRBV7-9	CASRRPSGSQTGELFF	TGTGCCAGCAGACGACCTAGCGGGAGTCAGACCGGGGAGCTGTTTTTT
NA	TRBD1	TRBJ2-5	TRBV2	CASSRQGTGLETQYF	TGTGCCAGCAGTAGACAGGGGACAGGGTTGGAGACCCAGTACTTC
NA	TRBD1	TRBJ2-1	TRBV27	CASSTRGSSYNEQFF	TGTGCCAGCAGTACCAGGGGGAGCTCCTACAATGAGCAGTTCTTC
NA	TRBD1	TRBJ2-7	TRBV5-1	CASSSPDRAAEQYF	TGCGCCAGCAGCTCACCGGACAGGGCGGCCGAGCAGTACTTC
NA	TRBD1	TRBJ1-5	TRBV5-1	CASSLDQGQVSNQPQHF	TGCGCCAGCAGCTTGGACCAGGGACAGGTTAGCAATCAGCCCCAGCATTTT
NA	TRBD1	TRBJ2-3	TRBV11-2	CASSLEQGAHTQYF	TGTGCCAGCAGCTTAGAACAGGGGGCCCATACGCAGTATTTT
NA	TRBD1	TRBJ2-3	TRBV27	CASRDRVPDTQYF	TGTGCCAGCAGGGACAGGGTTCCAGATACGCAGTATTTT
NA	NA	TRBJ2-3	TRBV5-1	CASSSQGSTDTQYF	TGCGCCAGCAGCTCACAGGGTAGCACAGATACGCAGTATTTT
NA	NA	TRBJ1-6	TRBV14	CASSQVRDLYNSPLHF	TGTGCCAGCAGCCAAGTGCGGGATCTCTATAATTCACCCCTCCACTTT
NA	TRBD2	TRBJ2-1	TRBV9	CASSVEGLAGGYEQFF	TGTGCCAGCAGCGTAGAGGGACTAGCGGGAGGCTATGAGCAGTTCTTC
NA	NA	TRBJ1-2	TRBV29-1	CSVEGASGIYGYTF	TGCAGCGTTGAGGGAGCTTCGGGGATCTATGGCTACACCTTC
NA	NA	TRBJ1-1	TRBV5-8	CASNRGGLNTEAFF	TGTGCCAGCAACCGAGGGGGACTGAACACTGAAGCTTTCTTT
NA	NA	TRBJ1-1	TRBV7-9	CASSLDSVNTEAFF	TGTGCCAGCAGCTTAGATAGTGTGAACACTGAAGCTTTCTTT
NA	TRBD1	TRBJ2-7	TRBV28	CASSFAGGYEQYF	TGTGCCAGCAGTTTTGCAGGGGGTTACGAGCAGTACTTC
NA	NA	TRBJ1-3	TRBV28	CASSPRQIGNTIYF	TGTGCCAGCAGTCCACGACAGATTGGAAACACCATATATTTT
NA	TRBD1	TRBJ1-3	TRBV5-4	CASSPGGTGAAGNTIYF	TGTGCCAGCAGCCCGGGGGGGACAGGGGCCGCTGGAAACACCATATATTTT
NA	NA	TRBJ2-1	TRBV9	CASSLTAYNEQFF	TGTGCCAGCAGCTTGACAGCCTACAATGAGCAGTTCTTC
NA	TRBD2	TRBJ2-7	TRBV19	CASSAGLAGYEQYF	TGTGCCAGTAGTGCGGGACTAGCGGGCTACGAGCAGTACTTC
NA	TRBD1	TRBJ1-5	TRBV6-5	CASSYGQGFQPQHF	TGTGCCAGCAGTTACGGACAGGGGTTCCAGCCCCAGCATTTT
NA	NA	TRBJ1-1	TRBV6-5	CASSPPTGRVTEAFF	TGTGCCAGCAGCCCACCGACGGGCAGGGTGACTGAAGCTTTCTTT
NA	TRBD1	TRBJ2-7	TRBV10-1	CASSEPGQGAVEQYF	TGCGCCAGCAGTGAACCGGGACAGGGGGCGGTCGAGCAGTACTTC
once	NA	TRBJ2-7	TRBV5-1	CASKAEAYEQYF	TGCGCCAGCAAGGCGGAGGCGTACGAGCAGTACTTC
NA	NA	TRBJ2-7	TRBV19	CASSIGRSSYEQYF	TGTGCCAGTAGTATTGGAAGGAGCTCCTACGAGCAGTACTTC
NA	TRBD1	TRBJ2-3	TRBV6-6	CASSYSGQGATDTQYF	TGTGCCAGCAGTTACTCGGGACAGGGCGCCACAGATACGCAGTATTTT
NA	TRBD2	TRBJ2-1	TRBV28	CASSPRDYPYNEQFF	TGTGCCAGCAGTCCCCGGGACTATCCCTACAATGAGCAGTTCTTC
once	NA	TRBJ2-5	TRBV18	CASSLNQGTKETQYF	TGTGCCAGCTCACTAAACCAGGGAACAAAGGAGACCCAGTACTTC